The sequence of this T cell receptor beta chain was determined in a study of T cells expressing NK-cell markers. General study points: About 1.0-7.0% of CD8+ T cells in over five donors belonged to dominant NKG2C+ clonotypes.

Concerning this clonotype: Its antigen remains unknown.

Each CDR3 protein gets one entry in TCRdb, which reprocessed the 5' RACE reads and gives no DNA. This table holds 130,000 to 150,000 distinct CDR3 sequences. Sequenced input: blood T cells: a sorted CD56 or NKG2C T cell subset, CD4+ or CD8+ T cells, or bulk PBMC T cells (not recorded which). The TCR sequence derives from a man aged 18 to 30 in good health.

The CDR3 spells CASTEGGPTDTQYF. This chain uses TRBV12-3 or TRBV12-4 with TRBJ2-3; without DNA, the TCRdb call of TRBD1 cannot be checked. The CDR3 has 14 amino acids.